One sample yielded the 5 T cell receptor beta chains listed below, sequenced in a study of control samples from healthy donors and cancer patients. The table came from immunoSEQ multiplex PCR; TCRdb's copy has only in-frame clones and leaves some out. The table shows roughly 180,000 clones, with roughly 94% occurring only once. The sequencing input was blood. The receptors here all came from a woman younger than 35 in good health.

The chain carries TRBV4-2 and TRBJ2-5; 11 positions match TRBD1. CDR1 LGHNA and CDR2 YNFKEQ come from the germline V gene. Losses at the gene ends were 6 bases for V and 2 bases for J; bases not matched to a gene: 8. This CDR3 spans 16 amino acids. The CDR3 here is CASRTGTGGVQETQYF. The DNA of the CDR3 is TGTGCCAGCAGAACCGGGACAGGGGGGGTTCAAGAGACCCAGTACTTC.

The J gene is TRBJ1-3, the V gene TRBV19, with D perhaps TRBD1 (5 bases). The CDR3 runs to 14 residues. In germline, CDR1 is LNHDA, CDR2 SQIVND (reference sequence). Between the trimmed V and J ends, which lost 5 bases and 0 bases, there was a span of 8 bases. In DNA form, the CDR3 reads TGTGCCAGTAGTTGGGGGAGCTCTGGAAACACCATATATTTT. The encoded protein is CASSWGSSGNTIYF.

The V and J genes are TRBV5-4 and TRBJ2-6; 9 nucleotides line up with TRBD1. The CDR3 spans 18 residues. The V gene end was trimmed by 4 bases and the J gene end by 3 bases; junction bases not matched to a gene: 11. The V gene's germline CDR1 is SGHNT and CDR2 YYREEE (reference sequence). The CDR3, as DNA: TGTGCCAGCAGCCTGGGACAGGGCGCAGGTGATGGGGCCAACGTCCTGACTTTC. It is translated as CASSLGQGAGDGANVLTF. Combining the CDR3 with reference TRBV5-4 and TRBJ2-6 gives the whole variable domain ETGVTQSPTHLIKTRGQQVTLRCSSQSGHNTVSWYQQALGQGPQFIFQYYREEENGRGNFPPRFSGLQFPNYSSELNVNALELDDSALYLCASSLGQGAGDGANVLTFGAGSRLTVL.

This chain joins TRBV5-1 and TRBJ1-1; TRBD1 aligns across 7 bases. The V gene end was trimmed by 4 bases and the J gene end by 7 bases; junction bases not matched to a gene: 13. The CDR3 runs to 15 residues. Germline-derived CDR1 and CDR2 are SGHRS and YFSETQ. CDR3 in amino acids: CASSPPYTGEDEAFF. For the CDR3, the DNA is TGCGCCAGCAGCCCTCCTTATACAGGGGAGGATGAAGCTTTCTTT.

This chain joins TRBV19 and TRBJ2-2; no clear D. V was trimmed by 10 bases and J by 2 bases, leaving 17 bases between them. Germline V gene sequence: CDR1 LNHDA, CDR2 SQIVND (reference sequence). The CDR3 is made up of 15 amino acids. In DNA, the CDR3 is TGTGCCACCCGAGCCCTAACGGTAAACACCGGGGAGCTGTTTTTT. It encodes CATRALTVNTGELFF.